These 12 T cell receptor beta chains share one sample of origin, sequenced in a study of T cells in Graves' hyperthyroidism and ophthalmopathy. Amplification of TCR beta CDR3 regions was performed using RNA transcripts as template. Initially, a first-round RT-PCR of the TCR CDR3 employed the HTBI primer set. MiXCR was run by TCRdb on the multiplex PCR reads, yielding one entry per CDR3 protein. This table has around 580,000 distinct CDR3 sequences, under 60% appearing once. What was sequenced was peripheral blood or thyroid tissue (not recorded which). The origin of the receptors is a woman between 18 and 30 years old with Graves' hyperthyroidism.

This clonotype was counted ten times or more. The chain joins TRBV20-1 to TRBJ2-5, with 10 bases lining up with TRBD1. The CDR3 extends over 16 amino acids. The trim removed 2 bases at V and 3 bases at J, leaving 9 bases unmatched. Germline CDR1 and CDR2: DFQATT and SNEGSKA (reference sequence). The CDR3 protein is CSARPILTGGEETQYF. In DNA, the CDR3 is TGCAGTGCTAGACCGATTTTGACAGGGGGCGAAGAGACCCAGTACTTC.

This clonotype was seen repeatedly, ten times or more. The chain employs TRBV7-9 and TRBJ1-1; D perhaps matches TRBD1 (6 bases). The CDR3 consists of 15 residues. The V and J ends lost 7 bases and 0 bases respectively, with 15 bases between them. The germline gives CDR1 SEHNR, CDR2 FQNEAQ (reference sequence). This CDR3 is CASTQKRDMNTEAFF. Written as DNA, the CDR3 is TGTGCCAGCACCCAAAAGCGGGACATGAACACTGAAGCTTTCTTT.

As to this clonotype: A much larger clonotype is one base distant, so this may be a read error. The chain employs TRBV10-3 and TRBJ2-7, with unresolved D. CDR1 is ENHRY, CDR2 SYGVKD, per germline. The CDR3 runs 14 residues. The chain's CDR3 is CASSPRARSYKQYF. As DNA, the CDR3 is TGTGCCAGCAGTCCCCGGGCACGCTCCTACAAGCAGTACTTC.

In its sample, this clonotype was seen many times. J is TRBJ1-1 and V is TRBV20-1; 12 nucleotides align to TRBD1. This CDR3 spans 15 amino acids. V lost 6 bases to trimming and J lost 1 base; unmatched junction nucleotides: 6. Germline V gene lookup returns CDR1 DFQATT and CDR2 SNEGSKA (reference sequence). This CDR3 is CSARGTGGANTEAFF. CDR3 DNA sequence: TGCAGTGCCAGGGGGACAGGGGGCGCGAACACTGAAGCTTTCTTT.

This clonotype was observed at least ten times. V gene TRBV6-5 combines with J gene TRBJ1-1; D might be TRBD1 (5 bases). Trimming took off 5 bases at V and 0 bases at J, with 13 bases between the two ends. From germline, CDR1 is MNHEY and CDR2 SVGAGI. This CDR3 region has 15 residues. CDR3 DNA: TGTGCCAGCAGTCACCGACAGTCAATGAACACTGAAGCTTTCTTT. Its translation: CASSHRQSMNTEAFF.

The rearrangement joins TRBV12-3 or TRBV12-4 to TRBJ2-7, with D perhaps assigned TRBD1 or TRBD2 (5 bases each). Trimming took off 5 bases at V and 2 bases at J, with 13 bases between the two ends. This CDR3 contains 14 residues. CDR3 sequence reads: CASSAPGTPYEQYF. The CDR3 DNA sequence: TGTGCCAGCAGTGCGCCAGGGACGCCCTACGAGCAGTACTTC.

With respect to this clonotype: Given a much more abundant clone one base away, this may be a read error. The chain uses TRBV7-8 and TRBJ1-2; D is undetermined. In germline, CDR1 is SGHVS, CDR2 FQNEAQ. The CDR3 length is 14 residues. The CDR3 bases are TGTGCCGGCAGCGTGAGTGGCAGGAGCTATGGCTACACCTTC. The encoded protein is CAGSVSGRSYGYTF.

The rearrangement joins TRBV6-4 to TRBJ2-1; 7 nucleotides match TRBD1. Looked up from germline, CDR1 is MRHNA and CDR2 is SNTAGT. Trimming removed 2 bases from V and 6 bases from J; junction bases left unmatched: 1. This CDR3 region has 13 residues. The CDR3 region has the DNA TGTGCCAGCAGTGACCGGGACAGCAATGAGCAGTTCTTC. Encoded protein: CASSDRDSNEQFF.

This chain joins TRBV30 and TRBJ1-2; 7 bases map to TRBD1. With 5 bases clipped from V and 5 bases from J, the junction kept 5 bases outside the gene matches. Germline V gene data show CDR1 as GTSNPN and CDR2 as SVGIG (reference sequence). CDR3 length: 12 residues. This CDR3 reads CAWVRGGYGYTF. DNA of the CDR3: TGTGCCTGGGTCAGGGGGGGATATGGCTACACCTTC.

This clonotype was detected many times. In DNA form, the CDR3 reads TGCAGTGCTAGGGCTAGCGGGAGGTACGAGCAGTACTTC. It encodes CSARASGRYEQYF. This chain joins TRBV20-1 and TRBJ2-7, with TRBD2 matching over 11 bases. This CDR3 spans 13 amino acids. Germline V gene data show CDR1 as DFQATT and CDR2 as SNEGSKA (reference sequence). V was clipped by 3 bases and J by 4 bases; unmatched bases: 2.

The table lists this clonotype with many counts. The genes are TRBV19 and TRBJ2-2; 8 nucleotides agree with TRBD2. The CDR3 has 15 residues. The V gene's germline CDR1 is LNHDA and CDR2 SQIVND (reference sequence). Losses at the gene ends were 4 bases for V and 4 bases for J; bases not matched to a gene: 5. The DNA of the CDR3 is TGTGCCAGTAGTAGGGGACTAGAACCCACCGGGGAGCTGTTTTTT. Protein: CASSRGLEPTGELFF.

This clonotype was picked up one time. The chain employs TRBV2 and TRBJ2-2; 8 bases are a match to TRBD2. The CDR3 runs 14 residues. Unmatched junction bases numbered 7, after V lost 10 bases and J lost 3 bases. The germline gives CDR1 SNHLY, CDR2 FYNNEI. CDR3 nucleotides: TGTGCCAACCGGGGGGGGGACGACACCGGGGAGCTGTTTTTT. Its protein is CANRGGDDTGELFF.